This TCR beta chain is drawn from a study of cytomegalovirus exposure and HLA in healthy donors. The primer mix had 60 Vbeta and 13 Jbeta primers. TCRdb's copy holds only in-frame clones and misses some; the assay was immunoSEQ multiplex PCR. The data show some 180,000 clones, nearly 80% seen once. This clonotype was obtained from a female donor in good health and CMV-seronegative. Sequencing used PBMCs.

The CDR3 nucleotides are TGTGCCAGCAGCTTTCAGCGGGAGGGCCAGTATTTT. Amino acid sequence: CASSFQREGQYF. V and J are TRBV5-4 and TRBJ2-3; 10 bases align to TRBD2. Per germline, CDR1 SGHNT and CDR2 YYREEE (reference sequence). V was clipped by 2 bases and J by 12 bases; unmatched bases: 3. The CDR3 totals 12 residues.